This T cell receptor (beta chain) comes out of a study of OX40 agonist ivuxolimab in advanced cancers. Notes on the research overall: Ivuxolimab was an agonistic, fully human IgG2 monoclonal antibody directed against OX40 (CD134), a costimulatory receptor. Intravenous ivuxolimab was administered to patients every 2 weeks at six dose levels: 0.01, 0.1, 0.3, 1.5, 3 and 10 mg/kg. Of the roughly 50 dose-escalation patients, hepatocellular carcinoma was present in about 20, melanoma in roughly 15, renal cell carcinoma in 9 and head and neck cancer in 9. A male proportion of around 81% and a mean age of 60 years, ranging from 23 to 79, were recorded for the dose-escalation cohort. Prior anti-PD-1, anti-PD-L1 or anti-CTLA-4 therapy was permitted, and about two fifths of dose-escalation patients had received checkpoint inhibitors. Three dose-escalation patients achieved partial responses, one with hepatocellular carcinoma and two with cutaneous melanoma. Peripheral TCRbeta sequencing aimed to test whether ivuxolimab altered TCR sequence diversity and caused clonal T-cell expansion. The paper reports the monotherapy dose-escalation portion (N of about 47 patients) of the phase I ivuxolimab trial.

Genomic DNA was extracted from sorted cells for sequencing of the TCRbeta CDR3 region. The immunoSEQ Assay was used for sequencing of TCRbeta CDR3 regions. The immuneACCESS repertoire file appears here via TCRdb, limited to in-frame rearrangements. These files lack a portion of the clones; in checked studies, under half of the deficit traces to unresolved V genes, and the cause of the others is not known. This sample holds 55,000 to 70,000 clones; approximately 86% were observed only once. The ten most abundant clones make up roughly 0.9% of the sample. Patients with a history of autoimmune disease or receiving systemic immunosuppression were excluded from the trial. Peripheral blood for TCR sequencing was collected from all dose cohorts at baseline, on cycle 4 day 1, and on cycle 7 day 1. The samples were drawn from a first-in-human, open-label, multicenter phase I dose-escalation trial of ivuxolimab. The trial enrolled adults with locally advanced or metastatic head and neck squamous cell, hepatocellular, melanoma or renal cell carcinoma. Before TCR sequencing, CD4+ T cells and CD8+ T cells were sorted from peripheral blood as separate populations.

Comments on this clone: Which antigen it targets is not known. No base quality values were provided; no much bigger clone lies one nucleotide off.

CDR1 SGHRS and CDR2 YFSETQ are derived from the germline V gene. The junction shows trimming of 2 bases on V and 2 bases on J, plus 8 bases between the germline ends. The CDR3 numbers 13 residues from cysteine through phenylalanine. Only CDR3 DNA is held: 39 bases, read in frame from base 1. Points the paper makes about the study in general: At doses of 0.1 to 3.0 mg/kg, clonal expansion of both CD4+ and CD8+ blood T cells was observed from baseline to week 6. The antigen specificity of the clonally expanded peripheral T cells was not determined. On average, CD8+ T cells showed more expanded clones than CD4+ T cells after ivuxolimab. Low levels of normalized T-cell clonal expansion were also shown by some nonresponding patients. In the 0.1-3.0 mg/kg groups, partial responders were among the patients with the lowest normalized peripheral clonal expansion, particularly in CD8+ T cells.

In this chain, TRBV5-1 is recombined with TRBJ2-7, with TRBD2 perhaps the D gene, on 5 matching bases. The sample in question was CD4+ or CD8+ T cells sorted from blood, obtained in a trial of the OX40 agonist ivuxolimab. The sequence came from an adult with an advanced solid tumor such as melanoma, head and neck, liver or kidney cancer. The sequenced DNA is TGCGCCAGCAGCTTTAGCGTGACCTACGAGCAGTACTTC. Translated, it reads CASSFSVTYEQYF. The reference TRBV5-1 and TRBJ2-7 proteins fill in what lies around the CDR3, so the full variable domain reads KAGVTQTPRYLIKTRGQQVTLSCSPISGHRSVSWYQQTPGQGLQFLFEYFSETQRNKGNFPGRFSGRQFSNSRSEMNVSTLELGDSALYLCASSFSVTYEQYFGPGTRLTVT.